This record looks at one T cell receptor (beta chain) sequence and its context. The sample is drawn from a study of T cell responses to AZD1222 COVID-19 vaccine. TCRdb's copy holds only in-frame clones and misses some; the assay was immunoSEQ multiplex PCR. This sample has about 92,000 clones, with under 95% found just once. CDR3 size: 15 residues. Trimming took off 3 bases at V and 0 bases at J, with 9 bases between the two ends. Germline V gene data show CDR1 as LNHDA and CDR2 as SQIVND (reference sequence). Sequencing used peripheral blood, obtained on day 0 of AZD1222 vaccination. The TCR was taken from an adult in good health. The chain carries TRBV19 and TRBJ1-3; D not certain. The DNA for the CDR3 is TGTGCCAGTAGTATTCGGGTCTACTCTGGAAACACCATATATTTT. Amino acids: CASSIRVYSGNTIYF.